The present T cell receptor beta chain was sequenced within a study of shared clonotypes between healthy human individuals. Remarks on this clone: Other DNA sequences in this specimen translate into the identical CDR3.

Donors comprised only Caucasian adults living in Nashville, Tennessee. Clones were sequenced by immunoSEQ multiplex PCR, and TCRdb holds only the in-frame ones, with some missing. Counted here are more than 2,000,000 clones, more than 80% occurring once; the ten biggest clones make up over 0.12%. Sequencing used naive CD4+ T cells sorted from blood. As to subset: CD45RA+ positively selected. This TCR was recovered from a man aged 18 to 29 in good health.

CDR3 DNA: TGCAGTGCTAGAGTGGACTACGAGCAGTACTTC. Protein sequence: CSARVDYEQYF. V and J are TRBV20-1 and TRBJ2-7; D is undetermined. There are 11 residues in the CDR3. The V gene's germline CDR1 is DFQATT and CDR2 SNEGSKA (reference sequence). V was trimmed by 1 base and J by 3 bases, leaving 4 bases between them.